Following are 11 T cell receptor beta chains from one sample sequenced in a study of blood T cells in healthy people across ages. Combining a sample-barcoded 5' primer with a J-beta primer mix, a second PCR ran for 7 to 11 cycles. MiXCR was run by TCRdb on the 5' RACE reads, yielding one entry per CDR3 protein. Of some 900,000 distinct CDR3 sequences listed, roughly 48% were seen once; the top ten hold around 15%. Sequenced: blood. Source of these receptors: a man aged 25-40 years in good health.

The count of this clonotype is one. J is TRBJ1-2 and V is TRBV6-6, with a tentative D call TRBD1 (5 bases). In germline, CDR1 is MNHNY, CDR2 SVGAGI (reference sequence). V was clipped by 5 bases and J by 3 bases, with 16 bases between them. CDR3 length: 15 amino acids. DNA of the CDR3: TGTGCCAGCAGTCCAGGGACCGGAATCCACTATGGCTACACCTTC. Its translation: CASSPGTGIHYGYTF.

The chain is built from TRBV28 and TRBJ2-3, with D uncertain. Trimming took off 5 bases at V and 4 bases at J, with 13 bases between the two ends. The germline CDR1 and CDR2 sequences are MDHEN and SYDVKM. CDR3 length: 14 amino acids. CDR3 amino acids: CASSPPVFADTQYF. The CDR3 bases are TGTGCCAGCAGTCCTCCGGTTTTCGCAGATACGCAGTATTTT.

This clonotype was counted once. As DNA, the CDR3 is TGTGCCGGCAAACTCGACAGGGGTAGCAATCAGCCCCAGCATTTT. Its translation is CAGKLDRGSNQPQHF. The chain joins TRBV27 to TRBJ1-5; 8 nucleotides line up with TRBD1. Germline assignment: CDR1 MNHEY and CDR2 SMNVEV (reference sequence). The CDR3 loop spans 15 amino acids. V was pared by 11 bases and J by 0 bases, with 9 bases of the junction left unmatched.

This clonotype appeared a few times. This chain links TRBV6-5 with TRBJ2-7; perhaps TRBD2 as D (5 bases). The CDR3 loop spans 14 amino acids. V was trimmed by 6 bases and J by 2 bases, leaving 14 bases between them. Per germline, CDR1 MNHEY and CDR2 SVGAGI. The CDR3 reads CASRRGGGAYEQYF. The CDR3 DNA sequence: TGTGCCAGCAGACGAGGCGGAGGAGCCTACGAGCAGTACTTC.

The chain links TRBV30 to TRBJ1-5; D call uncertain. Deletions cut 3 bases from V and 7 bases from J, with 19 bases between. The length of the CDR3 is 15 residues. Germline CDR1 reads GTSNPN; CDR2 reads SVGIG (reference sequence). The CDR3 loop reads CAWRAAGALSQPQHF. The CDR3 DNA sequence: TGTGCCTGGAGGGCAGCGGGAGCCTTATCCCAGCCCCAGCATTTT.

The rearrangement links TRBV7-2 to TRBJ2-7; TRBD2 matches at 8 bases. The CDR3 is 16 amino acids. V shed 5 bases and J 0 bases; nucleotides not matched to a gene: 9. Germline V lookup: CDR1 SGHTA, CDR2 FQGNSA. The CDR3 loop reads CASSPNGREGSYEQYF. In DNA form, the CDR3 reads TGTGCCAGCAGCCCCAACGGGAGGGAGGGCTCCTACGAGCAGTACTTC.

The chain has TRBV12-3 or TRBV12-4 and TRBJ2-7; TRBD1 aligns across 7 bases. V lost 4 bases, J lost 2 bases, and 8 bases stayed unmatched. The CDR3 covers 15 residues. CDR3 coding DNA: TGTGCCAGCAGTTCAGAAGGAAGGGGGCCCTACGAGCAGTACTTC. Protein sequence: CASSSEGRGPYEQYF.

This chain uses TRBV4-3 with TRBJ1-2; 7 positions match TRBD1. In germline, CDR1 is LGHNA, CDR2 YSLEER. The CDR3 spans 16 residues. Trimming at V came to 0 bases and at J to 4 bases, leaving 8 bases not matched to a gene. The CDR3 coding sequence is TGCGCCAGCAGCCAAGATCTTAGGGGGCGCGGCTATGGCTACACCTTC. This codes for CASSQDLRGRGYGYTF.

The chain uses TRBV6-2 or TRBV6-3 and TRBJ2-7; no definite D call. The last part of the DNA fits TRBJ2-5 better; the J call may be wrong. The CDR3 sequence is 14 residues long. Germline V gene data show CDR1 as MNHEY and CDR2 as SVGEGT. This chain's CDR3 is CASSYDESHQTQYF. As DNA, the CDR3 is TGTGCCAGCAGTTACGACGAATCCCATCAGACCCAGTACTTC.

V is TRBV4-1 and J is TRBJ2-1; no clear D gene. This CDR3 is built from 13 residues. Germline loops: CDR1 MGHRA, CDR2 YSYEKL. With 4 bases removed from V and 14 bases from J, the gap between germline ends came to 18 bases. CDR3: CASSLPPNLVEFF. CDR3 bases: TGCGCCAGCAGCCTCCCCCCGAACTTAGTGGAGTTCTTC.

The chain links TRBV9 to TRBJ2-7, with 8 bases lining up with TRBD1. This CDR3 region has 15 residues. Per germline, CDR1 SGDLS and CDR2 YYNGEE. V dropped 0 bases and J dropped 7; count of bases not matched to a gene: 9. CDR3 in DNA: TGTGCCAGCAGCGTAGGTCAGGGGGCTTTGTGGGAGCAGTACTTC. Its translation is CASSVGQGALWEQYF.